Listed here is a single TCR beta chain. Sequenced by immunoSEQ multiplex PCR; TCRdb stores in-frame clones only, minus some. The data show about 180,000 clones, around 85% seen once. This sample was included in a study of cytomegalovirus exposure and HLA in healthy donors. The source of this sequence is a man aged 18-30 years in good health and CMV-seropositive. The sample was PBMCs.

The CDR3 here is CASSQARDGGQPQHF. DNA of the CDR3: TGCGCCAGCAGCCAAGCGAGGGATGGGGGCCAGCCCCAGCATTTT. This chain joins TRBV4-1 and TRBJ1-5; TRBD1 might be the D (6 bases). This CDR3 is built from 15 residues. The germline CDR1 and CDR2 sequences are MGHRA and YSYEKL. V dropped 1 base and J dropped 7 bases, with 14 bases sitting between them.